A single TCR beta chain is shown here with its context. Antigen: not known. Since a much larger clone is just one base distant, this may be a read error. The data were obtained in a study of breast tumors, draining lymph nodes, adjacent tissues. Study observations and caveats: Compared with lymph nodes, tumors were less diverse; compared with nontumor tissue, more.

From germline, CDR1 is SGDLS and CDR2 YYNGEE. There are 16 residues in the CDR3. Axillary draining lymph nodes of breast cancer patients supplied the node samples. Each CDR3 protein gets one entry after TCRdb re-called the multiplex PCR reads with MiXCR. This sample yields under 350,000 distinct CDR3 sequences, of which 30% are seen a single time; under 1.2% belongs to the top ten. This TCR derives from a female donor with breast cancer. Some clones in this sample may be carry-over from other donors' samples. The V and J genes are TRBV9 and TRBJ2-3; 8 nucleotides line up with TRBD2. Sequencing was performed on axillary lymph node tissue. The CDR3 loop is CASSARRGDNTDAQYF. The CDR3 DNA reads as TGTGCCAGCAGCGCCCGGCGGGGGGATAACACAGATGCGCAGTATTTT.